This entry lists 17 T cell receptor beta chains sequenced from one sample in a study of T cell repertoires in aging, cancer and after chemotherapy. Peripheral blood genomic DNA, not sorted cells or RNA, was the template. Multiplex touch-down PCR with TRB-A/B primers amplified rearranged V-D-J TRB sequences. Each CDR3 protein is one row after TCRdb ran MiXCR on the multiplex PCR reads. This table has several thousand distinct CDR3 sequences, approximately 38% appearing once. The material sequenced was blood. These receptors all stem from a human donor with a blood cancer.

The chain employs TRBV10-3 and TRBJ2-2; the match to TRBD2 covers 12 bases. J was trimmed by 4 bases and V by 2 bases; bases with no gene match: 2. In germline, CDR1 is ENHRY, CDR2 SYGVKD. The length of the CDR3 is 16 residues. The CDR3 reads CAISEGLAGITGELFF. The CDR3 region has the DNA TGTGCCATCAGTGAGGGACTAGCGGGGATCACCGGGGAGCTGTTTTTT.

The V and J genes are TRBV18 and TRBJ1-2; 9 bases are a match to TRBD1. The ends lost 3 bases at V and 8 bases at J; junction bases unmatched: 4. Germline CDR1 and CDR2: KGHSH and LQKENI. This CDR3 has 13 residues. The CDR3 protein is CASSPGQGRGYTF. The CDR3 DNA reads TGTGCCAGCTCACCGGGACAGGGACGGGGCTACACCTTC.

This clonotype was seen a handful of times. The chain combines TRBV27 with TRBJ1-6; D perhaps matches TRBD1 (6 bases). The germline CDR1 and CDR2 sequences are MNHEY and SMNVEV (reference sequence). CDR3 length: 15 amino acids. Trimming pared 3 bases from V and 7 bases from J, leaving 13 bases between. CDR3 loop: CASSLQQGTNSPLHF. The CDR3 DNA reads TGTGCCAGCAGTTTGCAACAGGGTACCAATTCACCCCTCCACTTT.

By share, this clonotype counts as medium-sized (0.01 to 0.1%). The chain couples TRBV12-3 or TRBV12-4 to TRBJ2-7, with D possibly being TRBD2 (5 bases). V shed 6 bases and J shed 0 bases, with 15 bases lying between them. The CDR3 is 15 residues long. CDR3 sequence (DNA): TGTGCCAGCAGCCCTTCCGCCCGGGGCTCCTACGAGCAGTACTTC. The encoded protein is CASSPSARGSYEQYF.

V and J are TRBV19 and TRBJ2-2; tentatively, D is TRBD1 or TRBD2 (6 bases each). The germline CDR1 and CDR2 sequences are LNHDA and SQIVND (reference sequence). The CDR3 is 14 amino acids. With 6 bases removed from V and 5 bases from J, the gap between germline ends came to 13 bases. The CDR3 DNA reads TGTGCCAGTAGGAGGGGGGAAAGGACCGGGGAGCTGTTTTTT. It translates to CASRRGERTGELFF.

V is TRBV5-6 and J is TRBJ1-4; no clear D. V lost 5 bases and J lost 4, with 21 bases in between. The CDR3 spans 17 residues. CDR1 and CDR2 (germline): SGHDT, YYEEEE. The CDR3 region is CASRNRKRINGNEKLFF. CDR3 nucleotide sequence: TGTGCCAGCAGGAATCGGAAACGGATAAATGGTAATGAAAAACTGTTTTTT.

The chain employs TRBV6-5 and TRBJ1-2; D is perhaps TRBD1 (6 bases). CDR1 is MNHEY and CDR2 is SVGAGI in the germline V gene. CDR3 size: 11 residues. The V and J ends lost 5 bases and 5 bases respectively, with 6 bases between them. CDR3 nucleotides: TGTGCCAGCAGTACAGGGTATGGCTACACCTTC. Its protein product is CASSTGYGYTF.

This CDR3 is CSAIAGPNTGELFF. The CDR3 DNA reads TGCAGTGCTATCGCGGGACCGAACACCGGGGAGCTGTTTTTT. The V gene is TRBV20-1, the J gene TRBJ2-2; D may be TRBD2 (6 bases). CDR3 length: 14 residues. V lost 4 bases to trimming and J lost 0 bases, with 9 bases between them. The germline CDR1 and CDR2 sequences are DFQATT and SNEGSKA (reference sequence).

V is TRBV5-6 and J is TRBJ2-5; 7 bases agree with TRBD2. This CDR3 region has 14 residues. V shed 0 bases and J 5 bases; nucleotides not matched to a gene: 4. The V gene's germline CDR1 is SGHDT and CDR2 YYEEEE. The CDR3 reads CASSLERGGETQYF. The CDR3 coding sequence is TGTGCCAGCAGCTTGGAGCGGGGAGGGGAGACCCAGTACTTC.

Details on this clonotype: A read error may explain this, as a much larger clone is one base away. The chain carries TRBV29-1 and TRBJ2-7; 8 bases fit TRBD2. Germline trimming cut 6 bases from V and 5 bases from J; bases unmatched to any gene: 15. This CDR3 has 15 residues. CDR1 is SQVTM, CDR2 ANQGSEA, per germline. Written as DNA, the CDR3 is TGCAGCGTAAGCGGGACTAGAGGGAGTGTCCACGAGCAGTACTTC. Encoded protein: CSVSGTRGSVHEQYF.

The rearrangement uses TRBV19 and TRBJ1-1; a possible D gene is TRBD1 (6 bases). This CDR3 spans 14 amino acids. The V end lost 3 bases, the J end lost 1 base, and 9 bases lay between the germline ends. Germline CDR1 LNHDA, CDR2 SQIVND (reference sequence). CDR3 bases: TGTGCCAGTAGTATGGGACACTCGAACACTGAAGCTTTCTTT. This sequence encodes CASSMGHSNTEAFF.

This clonotype has only a few counts. This chain uses TRBV6-6 with TRBJ2-6, with D tentatively TRBD1 (6 bases). The CDR3 is 17 amino acids. V was shortened by 2 bases and J by 2 bases, with 13 bases between the two germline ends. Per the germline V gene, CDR1 is MNHNY and CDR2 is SVGAGI (reference sequence). The CDR3, as DNA: TGTGCCAGCAGTTACGAGGCAGGGGCTACTGGGGCCAACGTCCTGACTTTC. It translates to CASSYEAGATGANVLTF.

There are a few counts of this clonotype. V gene TRBV5-6 combines with J gene TRBJ2-5; a weak D match, TRBD2 (5 bases). Deletions cut 4 bases from V and 7 bases from J, with 8 bases between. Per germline, CDR1 SGHDT and CDR2 YYEEEE. There are 11 residues in the CDR3. The CDR3 DNA reads as TGTGCCAGCAGCCGAGAGGGGACCCAGTACTTC. The encoded protein is CASSREGTQYF. Full variable domain (outside the CDR3, taken from reference TRBV5-6 and TRBJ2-5): DAGVTQSPTHLIKTRGQQVTLRCSPKSGHDTVSWYQQALGQGPQFIFQYYEEEERQRGNFPDRFSGHQFPNYSSELNVNALLLGDSALYLCASSREGTQYFGPGTRLLVL.

About this clonotype itself: One base away lies a much larger clone, so this may be a sequencing read error. The chain combines TRBV29-1 with TRBJ2-1, with D hard to call. The germline V gene has CDR1 SQVTM and CDR2 ANQGSEA. The CDR3 loop spans 13 amino acids. Trimming stripped 5 bases from V and 10 bases from J, with 18 bases between. The CDR3 protein is CSVLPTADTEQFF. CDR3 coding DNA: TGCAGCGTTCTCCCCACTGCTGACACCGAGCAGTTCTTC.

This rearrangement joins TRBV5-5 to TRBJ1-2; 9 bases are a match to TRBD1. The CDR3 covers 15 residues. The V and J ends lost 4 bases and 4 bases, in that order; junction bases with no gene match: 8. CDR1 SGHKS and CDR2 YYEKEE come from the germline V gene (reference sequence). The CDR3 DNA is TGTGCCAGCAGCACGACGGGACAGGGAACCTATGGCTACACCTTC. Translating it yields CASSTTGQGTYGYTF. Complete variable domain (other parts from reference TRBV5-5 and TRBJ1-2): DAGVTQSPTHLIKTRGQQVTLRCSPISGHKSVSWYQQVLGQGPQFIFQYYEKEERGRGNFPDRFSARQFPNYSSELNVNALLLGDSALYLCASSTTGQGTYGYTFGSGTRLTVV.

The chain links TRBV6-6 to TRBJ2-7; D is tentatively TRBD1 or TRBD2 (6 bases each). The CDR3 runs to 10 residues. The germline gives CDR1 MNHNY, CDR2 SVGAGI (reference sequence). Deletions cut 9 bases from V and 6 bases from J, with 9 bases between. The CDR3 region has the DNA TGTGCCAGTCGGGGGCCCGAGCAGTACTTC. Translating it yields CASRGPEQYF.

The rearrangement uses TRBV11-1 and TRBJ2-7; TRBD1 aligns across 8 bases. CDR3 size: 15 residues. The J segment lost 3 bases and the V segment lost 1 base, leaving 5 bases of the junction unmatched. Per germline, CDR1 SGHAT and CDR2 FQDESV (reference sequence). CDR3 bases: TGTGCCAGCAGCTTAGGGACAGGGACGGACTACGAGCAGTACTTC. Its protein product is CASSLGTGTDYEQYF.